This T cell receptor beta chain originates from a study of human T cells and chemical hapten exposure. This CDR3 region has 12 residues. The V and J ends lost 4 bases and 2 bases respectively, with 4 bases between them. CDR1 and CDR2 from the germline V gene are SGHTA and FQGNSA. Extraction of total RNA was performed on unfractionated whole blood. Original analysis: With a range of 23,224 to 690,600, the median per sample was roughly 97,000 TCRs. TCRdb fed the 5' RACE reads into MiXCR, producing one record per CDR3 protein. The V and J calls come from TCRdb's annotation, not from the publication. In the table there are 110,000 or so distinct CDR3 sequences, 15% to 20% of which are singletons.

The chain has TRBV7-2 and TRBJ2-3; D gene ambiguous. This clonotype was obtained from a human donor in good health. CDR3 sequence (DNA): TGTGCCAGCAGCTCCCCCACAGATACGCAGTATTTT. This codes for CASSSPTDTQYF.